This T cell receptor (beta chain) comes out of a study of tumor and adjacent non-tumor tissue in lung cancer. Study overall: The cohort had 12 to 13 adenocarcinoma, 2 squamous cell and 1 small cell patients. Patients were aged roughly 31 to 76, ten or so men and roughly 5 women, stage I to III.

CDR3 length: 16 amino acids. CDR1 is MNHEY and CDR2 is SVGAGI in the germline V gene. V trimming: 7 bases; J trimming: 6 bases; junction bases outside the gene matches: 14. This clonotype was seen ten or more times. Its cognate antigen is unknown. Three rounds of nested PCR, following a modified ARM-PCR protocol, produced the TCRbeta library. MiXCR, applied by TCRdb to the multiplex PCR reads, yields one record per CDR3 protein. Of over 110,000 distinct CDR3 sequences listed, around two thirds are singletons. This sample's RNA came from whole unsorted tissue. Overall study findings and caveats: Tumor repertoires had a smaller top 100 clone share than normal lung. Compared with tumor, normal lung showed significantly lower TCR diversity.

This clonotype was obtained from a man in his sixties with small cell lung cancer. Sequencing was carried out using lung tumor tissue. V is TRBV6-5 and J is TRBJ2-3; 9 bases match TRBD2. CDR3 sequence (DNA): TGTGCCAGCACCAACAGACTAGCGGTGGGAGGGGATACGCAGTATTTT. This gives the protein CASTNRLAVGGDTQYF.